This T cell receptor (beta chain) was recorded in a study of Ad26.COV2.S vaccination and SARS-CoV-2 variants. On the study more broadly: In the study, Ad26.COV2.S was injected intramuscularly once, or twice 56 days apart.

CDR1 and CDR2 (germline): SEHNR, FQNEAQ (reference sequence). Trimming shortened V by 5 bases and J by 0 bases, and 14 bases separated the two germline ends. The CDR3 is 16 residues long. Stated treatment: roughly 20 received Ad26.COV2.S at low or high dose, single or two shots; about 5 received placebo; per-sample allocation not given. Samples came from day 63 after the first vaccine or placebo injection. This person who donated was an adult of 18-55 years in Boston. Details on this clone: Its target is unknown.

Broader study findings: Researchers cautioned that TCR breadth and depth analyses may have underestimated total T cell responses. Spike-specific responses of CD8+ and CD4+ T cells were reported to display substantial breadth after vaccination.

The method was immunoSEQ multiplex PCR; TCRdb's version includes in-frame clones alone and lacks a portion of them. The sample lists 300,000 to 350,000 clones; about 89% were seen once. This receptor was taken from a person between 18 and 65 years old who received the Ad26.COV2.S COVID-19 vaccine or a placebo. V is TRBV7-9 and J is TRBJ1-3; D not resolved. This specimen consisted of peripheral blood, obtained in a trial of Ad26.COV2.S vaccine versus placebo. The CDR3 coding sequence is TGTGCCAGCAGCCCAGGACGGAGACTCTCTGGAAACACCATATATTTT. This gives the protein CASSPGRRLSGNTIYF.